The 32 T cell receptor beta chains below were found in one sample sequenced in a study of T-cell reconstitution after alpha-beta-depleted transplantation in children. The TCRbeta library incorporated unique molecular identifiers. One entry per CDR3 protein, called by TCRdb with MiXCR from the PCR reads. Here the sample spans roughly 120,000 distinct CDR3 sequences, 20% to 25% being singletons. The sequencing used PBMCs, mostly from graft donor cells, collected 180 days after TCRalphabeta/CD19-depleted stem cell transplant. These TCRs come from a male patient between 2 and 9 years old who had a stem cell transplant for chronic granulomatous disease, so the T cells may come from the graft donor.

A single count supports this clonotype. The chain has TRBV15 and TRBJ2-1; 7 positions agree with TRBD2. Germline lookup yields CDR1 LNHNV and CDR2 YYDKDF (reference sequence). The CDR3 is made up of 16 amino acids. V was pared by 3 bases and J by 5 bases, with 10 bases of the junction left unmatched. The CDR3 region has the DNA TGTGCCACCAGCAGGATACTAGCGCGAAGGGACAATGAGCAGTTCTTC. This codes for CATSRILARRDNEQFF.

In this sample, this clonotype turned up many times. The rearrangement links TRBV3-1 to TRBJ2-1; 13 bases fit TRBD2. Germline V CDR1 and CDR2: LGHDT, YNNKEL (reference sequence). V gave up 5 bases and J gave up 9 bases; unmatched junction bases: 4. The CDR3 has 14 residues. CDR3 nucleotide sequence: TGTGCCAGCAGCTCTGGGACTAGCGGGACTGAGCAGTTCTTC. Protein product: CASSSGTSGTEQFF.

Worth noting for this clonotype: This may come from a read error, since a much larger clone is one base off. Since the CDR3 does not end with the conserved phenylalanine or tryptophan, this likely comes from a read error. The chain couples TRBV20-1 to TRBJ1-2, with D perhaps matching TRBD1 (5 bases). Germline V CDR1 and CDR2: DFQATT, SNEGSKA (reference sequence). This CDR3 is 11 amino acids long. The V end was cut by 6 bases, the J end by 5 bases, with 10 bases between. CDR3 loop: CSAAGDYGYTL. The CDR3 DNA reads TGCAGTGCCGCGGGGGATTATGGCTACACCCTC.

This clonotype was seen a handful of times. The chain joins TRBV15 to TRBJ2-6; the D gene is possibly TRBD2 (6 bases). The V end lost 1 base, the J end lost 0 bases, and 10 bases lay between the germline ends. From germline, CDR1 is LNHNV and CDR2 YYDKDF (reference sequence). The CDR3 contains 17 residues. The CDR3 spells CATSRVGGLSGANVLTF. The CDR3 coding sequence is TGTGCCACCAGCAGAGTCGGAGGGCTCTCTGGGGCCAACGTCCTGACTTTC.

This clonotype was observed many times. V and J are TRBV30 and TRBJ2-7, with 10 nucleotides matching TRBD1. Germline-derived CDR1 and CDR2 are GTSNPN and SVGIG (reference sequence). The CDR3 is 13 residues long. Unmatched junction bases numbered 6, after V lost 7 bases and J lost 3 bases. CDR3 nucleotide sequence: TGTGCCTTTACCGGGACAGGGGTCTACGAGCAGTACTTC. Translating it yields CAFTGTGVYEQYF.

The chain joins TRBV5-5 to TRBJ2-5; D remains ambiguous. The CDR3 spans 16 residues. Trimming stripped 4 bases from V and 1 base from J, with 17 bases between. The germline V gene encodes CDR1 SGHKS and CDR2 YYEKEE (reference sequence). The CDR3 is CASSLRAQHIQETQYF. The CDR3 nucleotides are TGTGCCAGCAGCCTTCGGGCCCAGCACATCCAAGAGACCCAGTACTTC.

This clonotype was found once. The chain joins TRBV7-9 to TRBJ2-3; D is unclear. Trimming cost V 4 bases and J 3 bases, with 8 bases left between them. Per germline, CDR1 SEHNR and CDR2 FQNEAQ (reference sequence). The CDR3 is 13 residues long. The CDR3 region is CASSSVPTDTQYF. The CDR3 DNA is TGTGCCAGCAGCTCGGTACCGACAGATACGCAGTATTTT.

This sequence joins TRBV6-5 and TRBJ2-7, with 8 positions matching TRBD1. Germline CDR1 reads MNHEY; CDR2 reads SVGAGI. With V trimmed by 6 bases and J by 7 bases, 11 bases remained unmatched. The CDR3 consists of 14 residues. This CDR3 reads CASRYPGQGGEQYF. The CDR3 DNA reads TGTGCCAGCAGATACCCTGGACAGGGAGGTGAGCAGTACTTC.

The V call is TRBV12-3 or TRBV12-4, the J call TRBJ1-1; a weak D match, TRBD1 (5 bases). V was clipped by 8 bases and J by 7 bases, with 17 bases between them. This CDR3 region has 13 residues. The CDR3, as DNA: TGTGCCAGCGGCCTCAAAGTAGGGGTTGAAGCTTTCTTT. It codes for CASGLKVGVEAFF.

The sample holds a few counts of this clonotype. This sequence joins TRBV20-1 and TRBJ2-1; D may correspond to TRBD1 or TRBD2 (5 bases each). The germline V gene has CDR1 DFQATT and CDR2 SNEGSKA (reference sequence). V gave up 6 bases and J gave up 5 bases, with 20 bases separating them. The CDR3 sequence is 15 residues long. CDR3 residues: CSALLPGWGNNEQFF. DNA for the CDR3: TGCAGTGCCCTACTCCCGGGGTGGGGGAACAATGAGCAGTTCTTC.

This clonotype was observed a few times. The CDR3 DNA reads as TGCAGTGCTTCGGAGATGGGGGTCGTTAAGGAGCAGTACTTC. Protein: CSASEMGVVKEQYF. This sequence joins TRBV20-1 and TRBJ2-7; the D call may be TRBD1 or TRBD2 (5 bases each). CDR1 is DFQATT and CDR2 is SNEGSKA in the germline V gene (reference sequence). The CDR3 is made up of 14 amino acids. V lost 5 bases and J 7 bases, leaving 21 bases between the germline ends.

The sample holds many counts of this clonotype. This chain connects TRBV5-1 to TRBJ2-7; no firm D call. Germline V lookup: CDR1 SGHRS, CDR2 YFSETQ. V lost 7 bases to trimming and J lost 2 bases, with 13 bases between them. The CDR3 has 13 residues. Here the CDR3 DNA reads TGCGCCAGCCACGGCGGCACCACCTACGAGCAGTACTTC. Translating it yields CASHGGTTYEQYF.

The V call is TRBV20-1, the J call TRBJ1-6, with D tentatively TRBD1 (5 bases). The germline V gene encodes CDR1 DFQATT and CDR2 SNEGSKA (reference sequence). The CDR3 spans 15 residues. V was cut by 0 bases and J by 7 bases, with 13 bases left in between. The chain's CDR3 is CSARDPQGANSPLHF. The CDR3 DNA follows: TGCAGTGCTAGAGACCCCCAGGGTGCGAATTCACCCCTCCACTTT.

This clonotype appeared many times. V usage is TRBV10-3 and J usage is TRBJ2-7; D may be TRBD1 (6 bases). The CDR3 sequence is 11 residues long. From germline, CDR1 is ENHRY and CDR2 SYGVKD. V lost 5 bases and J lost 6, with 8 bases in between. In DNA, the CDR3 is TGTGCCATCAGTCAGGGGACCGAGCAGTACTTC. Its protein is CAISQGTEQYF.

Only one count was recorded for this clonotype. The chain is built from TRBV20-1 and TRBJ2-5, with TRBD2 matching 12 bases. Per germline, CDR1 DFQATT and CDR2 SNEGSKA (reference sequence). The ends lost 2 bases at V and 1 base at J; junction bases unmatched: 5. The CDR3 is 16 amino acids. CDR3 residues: CSARKLAGGFQETQYF. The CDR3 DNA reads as TGCAGTGCTAGAAAACTAGCGGGGGGATTCCAAGAGACCCAGTACTTC.

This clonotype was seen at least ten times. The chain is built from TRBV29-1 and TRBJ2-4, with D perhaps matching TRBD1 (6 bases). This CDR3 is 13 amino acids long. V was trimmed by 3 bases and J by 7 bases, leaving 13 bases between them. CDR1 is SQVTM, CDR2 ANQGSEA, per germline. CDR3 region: CSVELGAGNIQYF. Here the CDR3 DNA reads TGCAGCGTTGAGCTGGGGGCAGGCAACATTCAGTACTTC.

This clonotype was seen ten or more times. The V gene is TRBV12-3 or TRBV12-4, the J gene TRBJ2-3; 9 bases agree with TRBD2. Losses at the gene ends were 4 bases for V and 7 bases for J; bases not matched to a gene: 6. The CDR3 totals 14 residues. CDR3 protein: CASSSAGGLHTQYF. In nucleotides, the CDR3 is TGTGCCAGCAGTTCCGCGGGGGGGTTGCATACGCAGTATTTT.

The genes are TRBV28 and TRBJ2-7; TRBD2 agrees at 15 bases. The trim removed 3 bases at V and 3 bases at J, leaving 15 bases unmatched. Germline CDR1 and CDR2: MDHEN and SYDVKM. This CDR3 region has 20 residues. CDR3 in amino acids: CASSFNLGLAGGIGDYEQYF. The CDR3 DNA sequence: TGTGCCAGCAGTTTTAATTTAGGACTAGCGGGAGGGATTGGAGACTACGAGCAGTACTTC.

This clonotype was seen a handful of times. Here the CDR3 DNA reads TGTGCCAGCAGCTTGCCGGGACTAGCGGGAGAGCAGTTCTTC. It encodes CASSLPGLAGEQFF. The V call is TRBV11-1, the J call TRBJ2-1; 13 bases match TRBD2. Germline V gene lookup returns CDR1 SGHAT and CDR2 FQDESV (reference sequence). Germline trimming cut 3 bases from V and 10 bases from J; bases unmatched to any gene: 3. The CDR3 spans 14 residues.

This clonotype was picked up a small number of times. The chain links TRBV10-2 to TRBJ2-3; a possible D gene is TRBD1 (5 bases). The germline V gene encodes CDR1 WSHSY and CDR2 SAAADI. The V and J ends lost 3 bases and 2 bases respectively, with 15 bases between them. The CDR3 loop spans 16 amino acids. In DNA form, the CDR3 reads TGCGCCAGCAGTGATTCAGGGTTTGGGTACACAGATACGCAGTATTTT. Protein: CASSDSGFGYTDTQYF.

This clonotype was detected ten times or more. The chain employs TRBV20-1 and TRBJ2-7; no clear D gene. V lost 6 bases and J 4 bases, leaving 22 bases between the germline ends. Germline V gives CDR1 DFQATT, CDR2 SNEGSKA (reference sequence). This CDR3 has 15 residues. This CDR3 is CSAHRLQAYGYEQYF. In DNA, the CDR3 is TGCAGTGCCCACCGACTCCAGGCCTACGGGTACGAGCAGTACTTC.

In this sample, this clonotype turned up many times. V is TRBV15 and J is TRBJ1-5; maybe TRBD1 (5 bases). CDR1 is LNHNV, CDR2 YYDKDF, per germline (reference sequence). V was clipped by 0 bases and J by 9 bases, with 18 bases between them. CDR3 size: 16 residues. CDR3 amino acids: CATSREGSRGERPQHF. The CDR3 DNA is TGTGCCACCAGCAGAGAGGGGAGTAGGGGCGAGAGGCCCCAGCATTTT.

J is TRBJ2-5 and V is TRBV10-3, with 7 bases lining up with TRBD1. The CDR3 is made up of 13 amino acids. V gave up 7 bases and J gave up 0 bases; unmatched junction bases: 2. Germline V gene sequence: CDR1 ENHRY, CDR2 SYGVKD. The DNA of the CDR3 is TGTGCCATCAAAGGACAGGACCAAGAGACCCAGTACTTC. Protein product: CAIKGQDQETQYF.

The CDR3 protein is CASKGDFSNQPQHF. The CDR3 region has the DNA TGTGCCAGCAAGGGGGATTTCAGCAATCAGCCCCAGCATTTT. The chain combines TRBV12-3 or TRBV12-4 with TRBJ1-5; D is perhaps TRBD1 (6 bases). This CDR3 contains 14 residues. V lost 7 bases, J lost 1 base, and 11 bases lay in between.

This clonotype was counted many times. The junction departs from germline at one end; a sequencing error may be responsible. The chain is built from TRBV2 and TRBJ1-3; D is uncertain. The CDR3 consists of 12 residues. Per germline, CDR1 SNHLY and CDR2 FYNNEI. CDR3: CASSEASSTIYF. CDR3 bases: TGTGCCAGCAGCGAAGCCAGCAGCACCATATATTTT.

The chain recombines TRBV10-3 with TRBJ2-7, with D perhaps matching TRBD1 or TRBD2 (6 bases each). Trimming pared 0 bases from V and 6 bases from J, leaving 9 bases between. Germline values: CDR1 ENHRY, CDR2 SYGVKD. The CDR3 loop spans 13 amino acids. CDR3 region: CAISESGGREQYF. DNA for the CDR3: TGTGCCATCAGTGAGTCTGGGGGGCGCGAGCAGTACTTC.

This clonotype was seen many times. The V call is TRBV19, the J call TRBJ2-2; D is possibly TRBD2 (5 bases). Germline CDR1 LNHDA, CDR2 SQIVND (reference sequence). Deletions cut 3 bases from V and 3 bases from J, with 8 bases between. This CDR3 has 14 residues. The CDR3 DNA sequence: TGTGCCAGTAGTATGGGAGCGTACACCGGGGAGCTGTTTTTT. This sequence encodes CASSMGAYTGELFF.

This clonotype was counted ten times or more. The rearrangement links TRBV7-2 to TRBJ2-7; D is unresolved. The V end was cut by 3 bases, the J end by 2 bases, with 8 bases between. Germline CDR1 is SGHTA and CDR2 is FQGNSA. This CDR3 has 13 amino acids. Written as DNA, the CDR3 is TGTGCCAGCAGCTTCGCGATTACCTACGAGCAGTACTTC. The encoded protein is CASSFAITYEQYF.

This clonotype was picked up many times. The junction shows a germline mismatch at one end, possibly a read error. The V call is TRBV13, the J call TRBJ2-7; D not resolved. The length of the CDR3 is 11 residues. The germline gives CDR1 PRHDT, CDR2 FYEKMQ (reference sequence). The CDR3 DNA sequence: TGTGCCAGCAGAAGTCTGGTTGAGCGGTACTTC. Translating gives CASRSLVERYF.

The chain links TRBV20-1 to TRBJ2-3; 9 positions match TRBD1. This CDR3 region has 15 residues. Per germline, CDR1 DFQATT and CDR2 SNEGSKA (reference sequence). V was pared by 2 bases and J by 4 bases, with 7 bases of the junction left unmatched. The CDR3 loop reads CSARTGQGTSDTQYF. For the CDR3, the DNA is TGCAGTGCTAGAACGGGACAGGGAACATCAGATACGCAGTATTTT.

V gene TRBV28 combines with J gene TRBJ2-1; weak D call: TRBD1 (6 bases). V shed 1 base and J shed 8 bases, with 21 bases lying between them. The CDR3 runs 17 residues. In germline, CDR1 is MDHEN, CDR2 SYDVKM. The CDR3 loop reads CASSLLRGTTLDHEQFF. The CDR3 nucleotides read TGTGCCAGCAGTTTATTAAGGGGGACCACCCTCGACCATGAGCAGTTCTTC.

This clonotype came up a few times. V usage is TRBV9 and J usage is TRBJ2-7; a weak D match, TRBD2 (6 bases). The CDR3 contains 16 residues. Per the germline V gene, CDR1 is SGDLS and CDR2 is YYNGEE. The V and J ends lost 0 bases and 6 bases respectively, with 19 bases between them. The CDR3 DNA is TGTGCCAGCAGCGTAGAAGGAGGGACCAAGGGCTCCGAGCAGTACTTC. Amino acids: CASSVEGGTKGSEQYF.